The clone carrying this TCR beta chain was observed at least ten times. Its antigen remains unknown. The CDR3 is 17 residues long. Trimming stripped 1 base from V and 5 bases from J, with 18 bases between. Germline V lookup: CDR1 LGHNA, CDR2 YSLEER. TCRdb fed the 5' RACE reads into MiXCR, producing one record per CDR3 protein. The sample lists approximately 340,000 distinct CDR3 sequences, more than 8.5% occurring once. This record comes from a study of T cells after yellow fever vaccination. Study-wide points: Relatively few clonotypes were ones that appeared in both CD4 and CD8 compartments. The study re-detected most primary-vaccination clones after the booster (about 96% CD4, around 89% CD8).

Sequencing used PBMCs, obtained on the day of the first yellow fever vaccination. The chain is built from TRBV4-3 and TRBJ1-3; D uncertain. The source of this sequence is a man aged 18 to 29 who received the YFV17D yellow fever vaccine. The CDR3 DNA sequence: TGCGCCAGCAGCCAAGCTTCATCCCCAGTTCCCCGAAACACCATATATTTT. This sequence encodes CASSQASSPVPRNTIYF.